The 17 T cell receptor beta chains in this list originate from one sample, sequenced in a study of T-cell reconstitution after alpha-beta-depleted transplantation in children (dated by TCRdb to 2016 to 2017). Library preparation used PCR. The run used an Illumina HiSeq 2500. To normalize quantification of the TCRbeta repertoire, the TCR libraries were built with molecular barcoding that relied on unique molecular identifiers. TCRdb handled the public reads itself, with Q25 trimming in fastp and clone calling in MiXCR, and kept productive beta chains. Duplicate CDR3 protein sequences are folded into a single record with the most common DNA and genes. This sample is represented by a few hundred thousand distinct CDR3 sequences; roughly 13% of them were singletons. The top ten clones comprise 2.2% of the sample. The treatment or condition label, read with the paper, signifies: allogeneic hematopoietic cell transplantation with graft depleted of TCRalphabeta T cells and CD19 B cells.

Source: PBMCs, mostly from graft donor cells, taken 360 days after TCRalphabeta/CD19-depleted stem cell transplant. The source of these receptors is a male patient younger than 18 who had a stem cell transplant for acute myeloid leukemia, so the T cells may come from the graft donor.

This clonotype was seen a handful of times. The chain recombines TRBV2 with TRBJ2-2, with D tentatively TRBD2 (6 bases). This CDR3 comprises 14 residues. Looked up from germline, CDR1 is SNHLY and CDR2 is FYNNEI. V was cut by 5 bases and J by 4 bases, with 11 bases left in between. The chain's CDR3 is CASSRDLSTGELFF. In DNA, the CDR3 is TGTGCCAGCAGTCGGGACTTGTCCACCGGGGAGCTGTTTTTT. Variable domain in full (rest from reference TRBV2 and TRBJ2-2): EPEVTQTPSHQVTQMGQEVILRCVPISNHLYFYWYRQILGQKVEFLVSFYNNEISEKSEIFDDQFSVERPDGSNFTLKIRSTKLEDSAMYFCASSRDLSTGELFFGEGSRLTVL.

This clonotype was counted a single time. This chain uses TRBV6-1 with TRBJ1-4, with unresolved D. There are 14 residues in the CDR3. V lost 8 bases, J lost 5 bases, and 15 bases lay in between. CDR1 and CDR2 from the germline V gene are MNHNS and SASEGT. The CDR3 coding sequence is TGTGCCAGCGGTCCGGGCTTAGCGAATGAAAAACTGTTTTTT. Protein product: CASGPGLANEKLFF.

This clonotype appeared a few times. The gene calls are TRBV28 and TRBJ1-2; possible D gene TRBD1, 5 bases. The CDR3 spans 15 residues. V lost 2 bases, J lost 7 bases, and 17 bases lay in between. CDR1 MDHEN and CDR2 SYDVKM come from the germline V gene. CDR3 sequence: CASSLGTGIHRGYTF. CDR3 sequence (DNA): TGTGCCAGCAGTTTAGGGACGGGGATCCACCGTGGCTACACCTTC.

This clonotype was seen a handful of times. V and J are TRBV29-1 and TRBJ2-7; no definite D call. Trimming took off 4 bases at V and 1 base at J, with 11 bases between the two ends. Germline lookup yields CDR1 SQVTM and CDR2 ANQGSEA. CDR3 size: 13 residues. CDR3 loop: CSVVLHTSYEQYF. DNA for the CDR3: TGCAGCGTTGTTCTACATACATCCTACGAGCAGTACTTC.

This clonotype came up a few times. This sequence joins TRBV29-1 and TRBJ2-7; tentatively, D is TRBD2 (6 bases). Germline V gene data show CDR1 as SQVTM and CDR2 as ANQGSEA. The CDR3 consists of 13 residues. V was pared by 4 bases and J by 7 bases, with 17 bases between. The chain's CDR3 is CSVGVPGGREQYF. For the CDR3, the DNA is TGCAGCGTTGGGGTTCCAGGTGGGAGGGAGCAGTACTTC.

This clonotype appeared many times. The V call is TRBV24-1, the J call TRBJ2-3; D call uncertain. V dropped 0 bases and J dropped 0 bases, with 9 bases sitting between them. The CDR3 is made up of 16 amino acids. Germline V gene data show CDR1 as KGHDR and CDR2 as SFDVKD. The CDR3 sequence is CATSDLQTYSTDTQYF. The CDR3, as DNA: TGTGCCACCAGTGATTTGCAGACATACAGCACAGATACGCAGTATTTT.

This clonotype was found many times. V usage is TRBV9 and J usage is TRBJ2-7, with TRBD2 matching over 9 bases. This CDR3 comprises 15 residues. Per the germline V gene, CDR1 is SGDLS and CDR2 is YYNGEE. J lost 2 bases, V lost 0 bases, and 3 bases had no gene match. The chain's CDR3 is CASSVGTSVAYEQYF. The CDR3 coding sequence is TGTGCCAGCAGCGTAGGGACTAGCGTGGCCTACGAGCAGTACTTC.

This clonotype was counted between two and nine times. The chain carries TRBV29-1 and TRBJ2-7, with 8 bases matching TRBD1. Germline V lookup: CDR1 SQVTM, CDR2 ANQGSEA. The CDR3 is 13 residues long. Trimming took 4 bases from V and 5 from J; bases not matched to a gene: 7. The DNA of the CDR3 is TGCAGCGTTGTTAGGGGACAGGTCCACGAGCAGTACTTC. Amino acids: CSVVRGQVHEQYF.

This clonotype was seen only a few times. The rearrangement links TRBV14 to TRBJ2-7; either TRBD1 or TRBD2 may fit D (5 bases each). The CDR3 is 10 residues long. Germline lookup yields CDR1 SGHDN and CDR2 FVKESK. The V gene lost 6 bases and the J gene lost 7 bases, with 7 bases spanning the gap. CDR3: CASRGVEQYV. CDR3 nucleotides: TGTGCCAGCAGGGGGGTAGAGCAGTACGTC.

In its sample, this clonotype was seen many times. V usage is TRBV9 and J usage is TRBJ2-3; no definite D call. The germline CDR1 and CDR2 sequences are SGDLS and YYNGEE. The V gene lost 1 base and the J gene lost 4 bases, with 7 bases spanning the gap. There are 13 residues in the CDR3. DNA of the CDR3: TGTGCCAGCAGCGTACAGACCTCAGATACGCAGTATTTT. It specifies CASSVQTSDTQYF.

This clonotype has a handful of counts. The chain carries TRBV20-1 and TRBJ2-1; 7 nucleotides align to TRBD1. CDR1 is DFQATT and CDR2 is SNEGSKA in the germline V gene (reference sequence). The CDR3 consists of 14 residues. The junction had 5 bases not matched to a gene; V was cut back by 2 bases and J by 4 bases. The CDR3 DNA is TGCAGTGCTAGAACAACGGGACAGTACAATGAGCAGTTCTTC. Amino acids: CSARTTGQYNEQFF.

CDR3 bases: TGCGCCAGCAGCCTAGAGATAGCGTGGGGGAACATTCAGTACTTC. Translated, it gives CASSLEIAWGNIQYF. The V call is TRBV4-3, the J call TRBJ2-4; TRBD1 or TRBD2 may be the D gene (5 bases each). CDR1 and CDR2 (germline): LGHNA, YSLEER. The V end was cut by 4 bases, the J end by 7 bases, with 17 bases between. CDR3 length: 15 amino acids.

This chain links TRBV6-2 or TRBV6-3 with TRBJ2-7; no reliable D call. Germline V gives CDR1 MNHEY, CDR2 SVGEGT. The CDR3 has 13 amino acids. V gave up 4 bases and J gave up 3 bases, with 10 bases separating them. CDR3 protein: CASSFTPRYEQYF. CDR3 coding DNA: TGTGCCAGCAGTTTCACCCCTCGCTACGAGCAGTACTTC.

This clonotype came up many times. The genes are TRBV29-1 and TRBJ2-3, with D possibly matching TRBD2 (5 bases). The germline V gene encodes CDR1 SQVTM and CDR2 ANQGSEA. Deletions cut 5 bases from V and 1 base from J, with 7 bases between. CDR3 length equals 12 residues. The CDR3 DNA is TGCAGCGTTAAGGGAGGCACAGATACGCAGTATTTT. It codes for CSVKGGTDTQYF.

Many counts were recorded for this clonotype. The V call is TRBV4-2, the J call TRBJ2-1, with 14 bases that match TRBD2. This CDR3 region has 18 residues. With V trimmed by 0 bases and J by 2 bases, 3 bases remained unmatched. The germline CDR1 and CDR2 sequences are LGHNA and YNFKEQ. The CDR3 DNA is TGTGCCAGCAGCCAAGATAGACTAGCGGGAGGGACCTACAATGAGCAGTTCTTC. Amino acid sequence: CASSQDRLAGGTYNEQFF.

The gene calls are TRBV5-6 and TRBJ2-1; the D gene is possibly TRBD2 (5 bases). The germline V gene has CDR1 SGHDT and CDR2 YYEEEE. This CDR3 region has 14 residues. V lost 4 bases and J 4 bases, leaving 12 bases between the germline ends. The CDR3 protein is CASSMTNGYNEQFF. CDR3 nucleotide sequence: TGTGCCAGCAGCATGACTAACGGATACAATGAGCAGTTCTTC.

This clonotype was observed a handful of times. The chain joins TRBV25-1 to TRBJ2-2, with 9 nucleotides matching TRBD1. V lost 7 bases to trimming and J lost 7 bases; unmatched junction nucleotides: 7. There are 14 residues in the CDR3. Germline values: CDR1 MGHDK, CDR2 SYGVNS. The CDR3 sequence is CASTPGTGIGELFF. In DNA, the CDR3 is TGTGCCAGCACCCCCGGGACAGGGATCGGGGAGCTGTTTTTT.